Presented here are 28 T cell receptor beta chains from one specimen sequenced in a study of vaccination and CD4 T cells after COVID-19. These receptors have no known antigen. Cultured CD4+ T cell DNA underwent sequencing with the Oncomine TCR Beta short-read assay. TCRdb independently ran MiXCR on the PCR reads; one entry per CDR3 protein. The table has fewer than 9,500 distinct CDR3 sequences, approximately 67% seen once. Treatment: roughly 11-day PBMC culture with coronavirus spike peptide pools or control peptides (ViraFEST assay). The sequencing input was CD4+ T cells from blood, cultured in vitro. The receptors come from a human donor who had recovered from COVID-19.

This chain uses TRBV11-2 with TRBJ1-2, with D unclear. The CDR3 totals 13 residues. V was cut by 8 bases and J by 2 bases, with 12 bases left in between. Looked up from germline, CDR1 is SGHAT and CDR2 is FQNNGV. In DNA form, the CDR3 reads TGTGCCAGCTCCGAGGGTGGCAACTATGGCTACACCTTC. This codes for CASSEGGNYGYTF.

Only one count was recorded for this clonotype. The chain combines TRBV20-1 with TRBJ2-2; no clear D. This CDR3 has 15 amino acids. The V gene's germline CDR1 is DFQATT and CDR2 SNEGSKA (reference sequence). V was shortened by 1 base and J by 1 base, with 10 bases between the two germline ends. The chain's CDR3 is CSARAVGMNTGELFF. The CDR3 nucleotides read TGCAGTGCTAGAGCGGTAGGGATGAACACCGGGGAGCTGTTTTTT.

This clonotype was counted only a few times. The chain couples TRBV7-3 to TRBJ2-3; D gene uncertain. The ends were cut back, 4 bases at V and 5 bases at J, with 7 bases in the middle. Germline-derived CDR1 and CDR2 are SGHTA and FQGTGA. The CDR3 runs 12 residues. The CDR3 here is CASSSLGDTQYF. The CDR3, as DNA: TGTGCCAGCAGCTCCCTAGGAGATACGCAGTATTTT.

The gene calls are TRBV6-1 and TRBJ1-5; no definite D call. V shed 4 bases and J shed 5 bases, with 9 bases lying between them. Germline lookup yields CDR1 MNHNS and CDR2 SASEGT. CDR3 length: 13 amino acids. DNA of the CDR3: TGTGCCAGCAGTGTGTACACTGATCAGCCCCAGCATTTT. Its protein product is CASSVYTDQPQHF.

This clonotype was recorded only once. The V and J genes are TRBV6-1 and TRBJ1-2, with no clear D. Germline V gene sequence: CDR1 MNHNS, CDR2 SASEGT. Trimming took 2 bases from V and 4 from J, leaving 2 bases between them. The CDR3 is made up of 11 amino acids. The CDR3 here is CASSEIYGYTF. CDR3 coding DNA: TGTGCCAGCAGTGAAATCTATGGCTACACCTTC.

The rearrangement links TRBV30 to TRBJ1-2; no reliable D call. The CDR3 sequence is 14 residues long. Trimming pared 2 bases from V and 8 bases from J, leaving 18 bases between. The germline V gene has CDR1 GTSNPN and CDR2 SVGIG (reference sequence). CDR3 sequence reads: CAWSQRASDGGYTF. In DNA, the CDR3 is TGTGCCTGGAGTCAACGGGCCTCTGATGGAGGCTACACCTTC.

This clonotype was counted between two and nine times. V is TRBV5-1 and J is TRBJ1-1; D ambiguous. The V gene lost 0 bases and the J gene lost 2 bases, with 14 bases spanning the gap. The germline V gene has CDR1 SGHRS and CDR2 YFSETQ. The CDR3 length is 16 residues. This CDR3 is CASSLVFGRINTEAFF. CDR3 nucleotide sequence: TGCGCCAGCAGCTTGGTTTTTGGTAGGATAAACACTGAAGCTTTCTTT.

In this sample, this clonotype turned up a few times. J is TRBJ1-3 and V is TRBV7-8; D is ambiguous. CDR1 is SGHVS and CDR2 is FQNEAQ in the germline V gene. This CDR3 region has 15 residues. Trimming took off 1 base at V and 4 bases at J, with 11 bases between the two ends. The CDR3 DNA follows: TGTGCCAGCAGCTTAGAAGGGAGGGTGGGAAACACCATATATTTT. It is translated as CASSLEGRVGNTIYF.

The chain links TRBV5-1 to TRBJ2-1; 15 bases line up with TRBD2. The CDR3 loop spans 16 amino acids. J was trimmed by 7 bases and V by 3 bases; bases with no gene match: 5. Looked up from germline, CDR1 is SGHRS and CDR2 is YFSETQ. CDR3 protein: CASSWGGLAGGNEQFF. The CDR3 bases are TGCGCCAGCAGCTGGGGGGGACTAGCGGGAGGTAATGAGCAGTTCTTC.

Concerning this clonotype: The junction and the germline gene differ at one end; a read error may be behind it. DNA for the CDR3: TGCAGTGCTAGATACAGGGCCTACGAGCGGTACTTC. It encodes CSARYRAYERYF. The rearrangement uses TRBV20-1 and TRBJ2-7; D perhaps matches TRBD1 (6 bases). This CDR3 has 12 residues. The germline V gene has CDR1 DFQATT and CDR2 SNEGSKA (reference sequence).

CDR3: CASSSLTDPTYEQYF. The CDR3 bases are TGTGCCAGCAGCTCTTTGACTGACCCGACCTACGAGCAGTACTTC. The J gene is TRBJ2-7, the V gene TRBV11-3, with D uncertain. The V and J ends lost 4 bases and 2 bases respectively, with 15 bases between them. Germline V gene sequence: CDR1 SGHNT, CDR2 YENEEA. The CDR3 has 15 amino acids.

The chain links TRBV6-2 or TRBV6-3 to TRBJ2-3, with D unresolved. The CDR3 is 16 residues long. Germline CDR1 is MNHEY and CDR2 is SVGEGT. Trimming took 0 bases from V and 4 from J, leaving 14 bases between them. The DNA of the CDR3 is TGTGCCAGCAGTTACTCCAAGGGAATGGGATCAGATACGCAGTATTTT. Translated, it gives CASSYSKGMGSDTQYF.

The chain links TRBV20-1 to TRBJ1-5; 10 nucleotides agree with TRBD1. Germline values: CDR1 DFQATT, CDR2 SNEGSKA (reference sequence). This CDR3 contains 16 residues. Trimming took 5 bases from V and 3 from J; bases not matched to a gene: 10. CDR3 amino acids: CSAYRDRGPVNQPQHF. CDR3 coding DNA: TGCAGTGCTTACCGGGACAGGGGACCCGTCAATCAGCCCCAGCATTTT.

This clonotype was detected once. The chain recombines TRBV5-4 with TRBJ1-2; unclear D gene. V dropped 4 bases and J dropped 2 bases, with 12 bases sitting between them. Per the germline V gene, CDR1 is SGHNT and CDR2 is YYREEE (reference sequence). The CDR3 loop spans 14 amino acids. The CDR3 DNA reads TGTGCCAGCAGCCTGAAGTACGGGAACTATGGCTACACCTTC. Protein sequence: CASSLKYGNYGYTF.

V gene TRBV12-3 or TRBV12-4 combines with J gene TRBJ2-7, with D perhaps matching TRBD2 (6 bases). CDR3 length: 13 residues. The V and J ends lost 5 bases and 4 bases respectively, with 12 bases between them. Written as DNA, the CDR3 is TGTGCCAGCAGTCCCGGGAGTCGGTACGAGCAGTACTTC. Its protein product is CASSPGSRYEQYF.

This clonotype was recorded a few times. V is TRBV27 and J is TRBJ1-6; no definite D call. This CDR3 comprises 13 residues. Between the trimmed V and J ends, which lost 4 bases and 9 bases, there was a span of 10 bases. The germline V gene has CDR1 MNHEY and CDR2 SMNVEV (reference sequence). CDR3 bases: TGTGCCAGCAGTTGGCAGCATAGTTCACCCCTCCACTTT. As protein: CASSWQHSSPLHF.

The rearrangement uses TRBV7-9 and TRBJ2-2; the D is unclear. CDR1 is SEHNR, CDR2 FQNEAQ, per germline (reference sequence). The length of the CDR3 is 14 residues. V was cut by 1 base and J by 0 bases, with 3 bases left in between. The CDR3 sequence: CASSLGTNTGELFF. In nucleotides, the CDR3 is TGTGCCAGCAGCTTAGGGACGAACACCGGGGAGCTGTTTTTT. The variable domain in full, with the rest retrieved from reference TRBV7-9 and TRBJ2-2, is DTGVSQNPRHKITKRGQNVTFRCDPISEHNRLYWYRQTLGQGPEFLTYFQNEAQLEKSRLLSDRFSAERPKGSFSTLEIQRTEQGDSAMYLCASSLGTNTGELFFGEGSRLTVL.

CDR3 sequence reads: CASSVEGVSNQPQHF. Here the CDR3 DNA reads TGTGCCAGCAGCGTAGAGGGGGTAAGCAATCAGCCCCAGCATTTT. The gene calls are TRBV9 and TRBJ1-5, with D possibly matching TRBD1 (6 bases). The CDR3 consists of 15 residues. Between the trimmed V and J ends, which lost 0 bases and 1 base, there was a span of 8 bases. The V gene's germline CDR1 is SGDLS and CDR2 YYNGEE.

This sequence joins TRBV7-2 and TRBJ2-1, with D hard to call. Per the germline V gene, CDR1 is SGHTA and CDR2 is FQGNSA. The V gene lost 1 base and the J gene lost 15 bases, with 10 bases spanning the gap. The CDR3 covers 11 residues. This CDR3 is CASSLDVGLFF. As DNA, the CDR3 is TGTGCCAGCAGCTTAGACGTGGGCCTGTTCTTC.

This chain joins TRBV19 and TRBJ1-5; 7 positions match TRBD1. The V and J ends lost 7 bases and 0 bases, in that order; junction bases with no gene match: 6. CDR1 and CDR2 (germline): LNHDA, SQIVND (reference sequence). This CDR3 is built from 15 residues. CDR3 nucleotides: TGTGCCAGTACCCCCGACAGGGTTAGCAATCAGCCCCAGCATTTT. This gives the protein CASTPDRVSNQPQHF.

CDR3 nucleotide sequence: TGTGCCAGCAGCCTACGGGGCAATGAGCAGTTCTTC. Residues: CASSLRGNEQFF. This rearrangement joins TRBV6-1 to TRBJ2-1; D possibly corresponds to TRBD2 (5 bases). The germline V gene has CDR1 MNHNS and CDR2 SASEGT. The CDR3 has 12 amino acids. Trimming removed 6 bases at V and 6 bases at J, with 9 bases between.

CDR3 region: CASSKVLAGGPGELFF. As DNA, the CDR3 is TGTGCCAGCAGCAAAGTGTTAGCGGGAGGGCCCGGGGAGCTGTTTTTT. The genes are TRBV21-1 and TRBJ2-2; the table's TRBD2 call for D was not verified on the DNA. TRBV21-1 is given as a pseudogene. The CDR3 has 16 amino acids.

This clonotype was seen only once. This rearrangement joins TRBV7-8 to TRBJ1-1; D is ambiguous. This CDR3 spans 15 amino acids. The V and J ends lost 1 base and 1 base respectively, with 10 bases between them. Germline lookup yields CDR1 SGHVS and CDR2 FQNEAQ. DNA of the CDR3: TGTGCCAGCAGCTTAGTAGGCGCAGGGAACACTGAAGCTTTCTTT. It specifies CASSLVGAGNTEAFF.

This clonotype showed up just a few times. V usage is TRBV19 and J usage is TRBJ1-5; TRBD1 matches at 8 bases. This CDR3 has 14 amino acids. Germline CDR1 is LNHDA and CDR2 is SQIVND (reference sequence). V was clipped by 6 bases and J by 5 bases; unmatched bases: 6. CDR3 amino acids: CASRPDRGHQPQHF. The CDR3 nucleotides are TGTGCCAGTAGACCAGACAGGGGACATCAGCCCCAGCATTTT.

The rearrangement uses TRBV28 and TRBJ1-1, with D tentatively TRBD1 (6 bases). V was clipped by 1 base and J by 1 base, with 19 bases between them. Germline CDR1 reads MDHEN; CDR2 reads SYDVKM. This CDR3 is 18 amino acids long. The CDR3 coding sequence is TGTGCCAGCAGTTTATCTTTCCGTGGGCACAGGGAGAACACTGAAGCTTTCTTT. It yields the protein CASSLSFRGHRENTEAFF. The full variable domain, rest sourced from reference TRBV28 and TRBJ1-1, is DVKVTQSSRYLVKRTGEKVFLECVQDMDHENMFWYRQDPGLGLRLIYFSYDVKMKEKGDIPEGYSVSREKKERFSLILESASTNQTSMYLCASSLSFRGHRENTEAFFGQGTRLTVV.

This clonotype has only one observation. This chain's CDR3 is CASSLIGGGPGETQYF. The CDR3 DNA sequence: TGTGCCAGCAGCTTAATTGGGGGGGGGCCGGGAGAGACCCAGTACTTC. V and J are TRBV11-2 and TRBJ2-5, with a tentative D call TRBD2 (7 bases). V lost 2 bases and J lost 4, with 17 bases in between. The CDR3 length is 16 residues. CDR1 is SGHAT, CDR2 FQNNGV, per germline. The whole variable domain, remainder taken from reference TRBV11-2 and TRBJ2-5, is EAGVAQSPRYKIIEKRQSVAFWCNPISGHATLYWYQQILGQGPKLLIQFQNNGVVDDSQLPKDRFSAERLKGVDSTLKIQPAKLEDSAVYLCASSLIGGGPGETQYFGPGTRLLVL.

The chain is built from TRBV30 and TRBJ2-2, with D perhaps TRBD2 (5 bases). The V gene's germline CDR1 is GTSNPN and CDR2 SVGIG (reference sequence). The V and J ends lost 0 bases and 2 bases respectively, with 13 bases between them. CDR3 length: 16 amino acids. CDR3 sequence reads: CAWSVRRLLNTGELFF. The CDR3 DNA follows: TGTGCCTGGAGTGTACGCCGACTACTAAACACCGGGGAGCTGTTTTTT.

The chain has TRBV5-5 and TRBJ1-5; D gene ambiguous. CDR1 and CDR2 from the germline V gene are SGHKS and YYEKEE (reference sequence). This CDR3 comprises 15 residues. Trimming removed 1 base from V and 3 bases from J, with 11 bases in between. CDR3 sequence (DNA): TGTGCCAGCAGCTTGCTATGGGATAACAATCAGCCCCAGCATTTT. Encoded protein: CASSLLWDNNQPQHF.